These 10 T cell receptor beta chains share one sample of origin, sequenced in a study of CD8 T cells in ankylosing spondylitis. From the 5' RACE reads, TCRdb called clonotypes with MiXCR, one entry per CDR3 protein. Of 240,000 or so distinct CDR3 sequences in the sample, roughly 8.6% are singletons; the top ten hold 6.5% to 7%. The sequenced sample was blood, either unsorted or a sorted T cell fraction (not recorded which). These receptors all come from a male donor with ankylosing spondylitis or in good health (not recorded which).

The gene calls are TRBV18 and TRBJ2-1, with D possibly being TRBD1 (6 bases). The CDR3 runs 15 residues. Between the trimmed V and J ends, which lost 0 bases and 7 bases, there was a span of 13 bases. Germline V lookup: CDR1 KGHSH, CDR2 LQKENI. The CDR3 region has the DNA TGTGCCAGCTCACCACCCGGACAGTTATCAAATGAGCAGTTCTTC. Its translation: CASSPPGQLSNEQFF. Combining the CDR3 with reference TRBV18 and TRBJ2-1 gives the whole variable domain NAGVMQNPRHLVRRRGQEARLRCSPMKGHSHVYWYRQLPEEGLKFMVYLQKENIIDESGMPKERFSAEFPKEGPSILRIQQVVRGDSAAYFCASSPPGQLSNEQFFGPGTRLTVL.

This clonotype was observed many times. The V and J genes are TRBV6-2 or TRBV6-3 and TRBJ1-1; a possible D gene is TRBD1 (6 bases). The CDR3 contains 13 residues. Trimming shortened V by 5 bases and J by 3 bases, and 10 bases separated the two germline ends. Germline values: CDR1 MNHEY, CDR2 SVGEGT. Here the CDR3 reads CASSTYRDTEAFF. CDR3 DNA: TGTGCCAGCAGTACCTACAGGGACACTGAAGCTTTCTTT.

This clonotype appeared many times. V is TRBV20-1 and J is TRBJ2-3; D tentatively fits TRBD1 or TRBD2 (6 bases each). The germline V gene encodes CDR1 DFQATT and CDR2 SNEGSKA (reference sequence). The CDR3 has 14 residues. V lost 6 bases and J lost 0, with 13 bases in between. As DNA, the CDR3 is TGCAGTGCAGAGGGGGGAGACAGCACAGATACGCAGTATTTT. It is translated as CSAEGGDSTDTQYF.

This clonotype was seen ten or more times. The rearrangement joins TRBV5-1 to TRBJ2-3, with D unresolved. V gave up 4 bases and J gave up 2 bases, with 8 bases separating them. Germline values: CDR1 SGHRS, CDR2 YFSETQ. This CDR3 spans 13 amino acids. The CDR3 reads CASSTAYTDTQYF. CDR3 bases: TGCGCCAGCAGCACAGCCTACACAGATACGCAGTATTTT.

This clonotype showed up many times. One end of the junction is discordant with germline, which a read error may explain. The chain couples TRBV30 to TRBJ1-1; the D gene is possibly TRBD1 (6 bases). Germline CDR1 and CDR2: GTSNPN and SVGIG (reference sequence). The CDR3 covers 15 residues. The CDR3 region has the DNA TGTGCCTGGGACGTCGGACACAGGGTGAATACTGAAGCTTTCTTT. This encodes CAWDVGHRVNTEAFF.

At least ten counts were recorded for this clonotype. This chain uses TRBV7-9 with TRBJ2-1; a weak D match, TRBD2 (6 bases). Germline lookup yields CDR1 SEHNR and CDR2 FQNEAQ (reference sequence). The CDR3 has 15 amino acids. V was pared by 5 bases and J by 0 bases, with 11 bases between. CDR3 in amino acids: CASSQAGSSYNEQFF. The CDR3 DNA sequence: TGTGCCAGCAGCCAAGCGGGTAGCTCCTACAATGAGCAGTTCTTC.

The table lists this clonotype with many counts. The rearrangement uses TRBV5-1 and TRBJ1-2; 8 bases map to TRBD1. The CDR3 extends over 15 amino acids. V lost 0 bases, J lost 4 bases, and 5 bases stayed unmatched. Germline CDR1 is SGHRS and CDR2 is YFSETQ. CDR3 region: CASSLEPDRVYGYTF. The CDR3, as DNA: TGCGCCAGCAGCTTGGAACCGGACAGGGTCTATGGCTACACCTTC.

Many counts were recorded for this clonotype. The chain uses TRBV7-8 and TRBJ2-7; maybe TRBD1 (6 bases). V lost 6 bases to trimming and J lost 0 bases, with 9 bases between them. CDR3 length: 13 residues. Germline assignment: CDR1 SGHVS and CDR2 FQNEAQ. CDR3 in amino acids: CASRGHSSYEQYF. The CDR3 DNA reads TGTGCCAGCAGGGGACACAGCTCCTACGAGCAGTACTTC.

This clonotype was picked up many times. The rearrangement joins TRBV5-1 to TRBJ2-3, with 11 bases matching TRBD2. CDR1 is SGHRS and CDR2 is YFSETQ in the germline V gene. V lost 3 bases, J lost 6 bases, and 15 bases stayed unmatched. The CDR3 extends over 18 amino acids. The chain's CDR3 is CASSSPGTSGFYADTQYF. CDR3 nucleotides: TGCGCCAGCAGCTCACCCGGGACTAGCGGTTTCTATGCCGATACGCAGTATTTT.

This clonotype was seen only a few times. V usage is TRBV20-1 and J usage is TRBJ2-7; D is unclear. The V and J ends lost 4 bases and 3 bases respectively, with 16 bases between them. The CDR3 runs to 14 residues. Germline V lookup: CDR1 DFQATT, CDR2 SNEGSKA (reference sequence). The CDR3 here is CSAIGLGTHYEQYF. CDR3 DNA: TGCAGTGCTATAGGGCTAGGAACTCACTACGAGCAGTACTTC.